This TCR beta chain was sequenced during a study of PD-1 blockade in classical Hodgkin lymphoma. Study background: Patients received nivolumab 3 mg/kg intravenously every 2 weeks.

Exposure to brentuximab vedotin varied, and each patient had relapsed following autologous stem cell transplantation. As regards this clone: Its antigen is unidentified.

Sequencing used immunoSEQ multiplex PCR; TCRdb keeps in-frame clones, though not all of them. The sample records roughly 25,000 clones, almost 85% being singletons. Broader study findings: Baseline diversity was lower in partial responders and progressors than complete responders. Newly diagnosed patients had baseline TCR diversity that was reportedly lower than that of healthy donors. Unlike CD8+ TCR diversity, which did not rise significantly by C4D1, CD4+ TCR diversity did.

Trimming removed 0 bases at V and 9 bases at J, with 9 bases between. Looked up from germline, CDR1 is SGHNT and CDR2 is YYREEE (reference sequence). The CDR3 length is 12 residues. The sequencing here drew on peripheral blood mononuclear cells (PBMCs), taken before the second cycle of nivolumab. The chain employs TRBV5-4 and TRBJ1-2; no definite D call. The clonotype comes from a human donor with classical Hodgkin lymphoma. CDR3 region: CASSLDAQSYTF. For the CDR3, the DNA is TGTGCCAGCAGCTTGGATGCGCAGAGCTACACCTTC. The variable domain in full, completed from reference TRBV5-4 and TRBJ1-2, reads ETGVTQSPTHLIKTRGQQVTLRCSSQSGHNTVSWYQQALGQGPQFIFQYYREEENGRGNFPPRFSGLQFPNYSSELNVNALELDDSALYLCASSLDAQSYTFGSGTRLTVV.